In its sample, the clone carrying this T cell receptor (beta chain) was seen a few times. Profiled with immunoSEQ multiplex PCR; TCRdb holds only in-frame clones, not every one. The sample shows more than 2,000,000 clones, 90% to 95% of them seen only once. The V end lost 4 bases, the J end lost 2 bases, and 13 bases lay between the germline ends. The CDR3 is 15 amino acids. Germline V gene data show CDR1 as SGHRS and CDR2 as YFSETQ. The sample is drawn from a study of shared clonotypes between healthy human individuals. Sequencing was carried out using naive CD4+ T cells sorted from blood. Noted subset: CD45RA+ positively selected. This TCR came from a man younger than 35 in good health. The chain combines TRBV5-1 with TRBJ1-5; D is perhaps TRBD1 (5 bases). CDR3 residues: CASSPGRSGNQPQHF. CDR3 DNA: TGCGCCAGCAGCCCGGGACGGAGCGGCAATCAGCCCCAGCATTTT.